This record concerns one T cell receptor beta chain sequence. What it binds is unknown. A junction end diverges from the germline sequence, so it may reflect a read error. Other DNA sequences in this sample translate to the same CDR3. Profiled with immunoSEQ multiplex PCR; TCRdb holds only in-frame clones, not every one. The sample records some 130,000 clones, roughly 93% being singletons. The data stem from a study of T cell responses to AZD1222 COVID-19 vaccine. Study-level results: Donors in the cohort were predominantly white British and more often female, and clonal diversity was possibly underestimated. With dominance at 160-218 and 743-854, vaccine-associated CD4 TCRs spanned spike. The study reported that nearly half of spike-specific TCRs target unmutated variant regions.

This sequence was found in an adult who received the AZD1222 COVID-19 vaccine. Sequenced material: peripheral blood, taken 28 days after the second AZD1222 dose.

CDR3 nucleotides: TGTGCCAGCAGTTTAGGGACGGCGAACACTGAAGCTTTCTTT. This encodes CASSLGTANTEAFF. This chain connects TRBV7-9 to TRBJ1-1, with D possibly TRBD1 on 5 matching bases. This CDR3 is built from 14 residues. The germline V gene has CDR1 SEHNR and CDR2 FQNEAQ (reference sequence).